These 18 T cell receptor beta chains share one sample of origin, sequenced in a study of blood T cell repertoires in COVID-19. Clones were read by immunoSEQ multiplex PCR, and TCRdb kept only the in-frame ones, dropping some. The repertoire holds some 260,000 clones, with nearly 90% as singletons. Sequenced: peripheral blood. The receptors come from a man aged 18 to 29 with active or convalescent COVID-19.

The V and J genes are TRBV7-2 and TRBJ1-2; possible D gene TRBD1, 6 bases. Germline V CDR1 and CDR2: SGHTA, FQGNSA. V shed 7 bases and J shed 2 bases, with 11 bases lying between them. The CDR3 has 13 amino acids. CDR3 amino acids: CASIPDRNYGYTF. The CDR3, as DNA: TGTGCCAGCATCCCGGACAGAAACTATGGCTACACCTTC.

The V call is TRBV19, the J call TRBJ2-6; 7 nucleotides line up with TRBD1. Germline trimming cut 7 bases from V and 4 bases from J; bases unmatched to any gene: 4. This CDR3 region has 14 residues. Per the germline V gene, CDR1 is LNHDA and CDR2 is SQIVND (reference sequence). The CDR3 DNA reads as TGTGCCAGTACTACAGGGGCAGGGGCCAACGTCCTGACTTTC. This codes for CASTTGAGANVLTF.

This clone was counted between two and nine times. This chain links TRBV7-9 with TRBJ2-7; TRBD2 might be the D (6 bases). The V and J ends lost 1 base and 3 bases respectively, with 16 bases between them. Germline V gives CDR1 SEHNR, CDR2 FQNEAQ (reference sequence). CDR3 length: 16 residues. This CDR3 reads CASSLGQGLYYYEQYF. CDR3 sequence (DNA): TGTGCCAGCAGCTTAGGTCAGGGACTCTACTACTACGAGCAGTACTTC.

The rearrangement joins TRBV3-1 (or the pseudogene TRBV3-2) to TRBJ1-1; TRBD1 matches 7 bases. With V trimmed by 4 bases and J by 9 bases, 17 bases remained unmatched. From germline, CDR1 is LGHDT and CDR2 YNNKEL (reference sequence). The CDR3 length is 16 residues. As DNA, the CDR3 is TGTGCCAGCAGCCCAGGGCACGGGTCATCAGGGGGTAAAGCTTTCTTT. This translates into CASSPGHGSSGGKAFF.

This clone has just one count. V usage is TRBV6-2 or TRBV6-3 and J usage is TRBJ2-6, with 7 bases aligning to TRBD2. Trimming at V came to 5 bases and at J to 2 bases, leaving 6 bases not matched to a gene. This CDR3 is built from 16 residues. Per germline, CDR1 MNHEY and CDR2 SVGEGT. Here the CDR3 DNA reads TGTGCCAGCAGTCTCCCTGGGGGGGCTGGGGCCAACGTCCTGACTTTC. This gives the protein CASSLPGGAGANVLTF.

With regard to this clone: This sample includes further DNA sequences coding for the same CDR3. The V gene is TRBV5-1, the J gene TRBJ1-5; D unresolved. Trimming took off 0 bases at V and 0 bases at J, with 7 bases between the two ends. Per the germline V gene, CDR1 is SGHRS and CDR2 is YFSETQ. This CDR3 has 15 residues. CDR3 in DNA: TGCGCCAGCAGCTTGGACAGTTATAGCAATCAGCCCCAGCATTTT. The encoded protein is CASSLDSYSNQPQHF.

This chain uses TRBV7-2 with TRBJ1-3; TRBD1 matches at 7 bases. CDR1 SGHTA and CDR2 FQGNSA come from the germline V gene. CDR3 length: 14 amino acids. Trimming took 6 bases from V and 5 from J; bases not matched to a gene: 7. The CDR3 sequence is CASRFPGQRNTIYF. The CDR3 bases are TGTGCCAGCAGGTTTCCGGGACAGAGAAACACCATATATTTT.

To note about this clone: Other DNA sequences from this sample encode an identical CDR3 as well. The chain joins TRBV9 to TRBJ1-5, with D perhaps matching TRBD1 (6 bases). This CDR3 comprises 14 residues. Germline CDR1 and CDR2: SGDLS and YYNGEE. V was pared by 0 bases and J by 4 bases, with 8 bases between. The chain's CDR3 is CASSVGGGNQPQHF. The CDR3 DNA reads as TGTGCCAGCAGCGTAGGAGGGGGAAATCAGCCCCAGCATTTT.

For the CDR3, the DNA is TGTGCCAGCAGTTTAACAGGGCTAGCCCAGCATTTT. Translation: CASSLTGLAQHF. The V and J genes are TRBV12-3 or TRBV12-4 and TRBJ1-5; possible D gene TRBD1, 6 bases. CDR3 length equals 12 residues. Trimming took 2 bases from V and 11 from J, leaving 10 bases between them.

This clone was seen only once. This rearrangement joins TRBV2 to TRBJ2-7; 16 bases agree with TRBD2. The CDR3 contains 16 residues. Trimming removed 5 bases from V and 5 bases from J; junction bases left unmatched: 6. The V gene's germline CDR1 is SNHLY and CDR2 FYNNEI. The CDR3 spells CASSLGTSGRVNEQYF. Written as DNA, the CDR3 is TGTGCCAGCAGTCTGGGGACTAGCGGGAGGGTAAACGAGCAGTACTTC.

This clone was recorded a few times. V gene TRBV7-9 combines with J gene TRBJ1-2; 7 bases align to TRBD1. Germline V CDR1 and CDR2: SEHNR, FQNEAQ (reference sequence). The V segment lost 5 bases and the J segment 4 bases; nucleotides outside the gene matches: 10. The CDR3 contains 15 residues. CDR3 in DNA: TGTGCCAGCAGCGCCCACACAGGGGAAACCTATGGCTACACCTTC. It translates to CASSAHTGETYGYTF.

V and J are TRBV19 and TRBJ1-2, with D perhaps TRBD1 (6 bases). There are 12 residues in the CDR3. The ends were cut back, 7 bases at V and 5 bases at J, with 11 bases in the middle. CDR1 is LNHDA and CDR2 is SQIVND in the germline V gene (reference sequence). The chain's CDR3 is CASKDRWYGYTF. CDR3 nucleotide sequence: TGTGCCAGTAAAGACAGGTGGTATGGCTACACCTTC.

In regard to this clone: Other DNA sequences of this sample code for an identical CDR3. The rearrangement links TRBV12-3 or TRBV12-4 to TRBJ2-7, with D possibly TRBD2 on 5 matching bases. Trimming took off 2 bases at V and 6 bases at J, with 11 bases between the two ends. CDR3 size: 13 residues. The CDR3 coding sequence is TGTGCCAGCAGTTTAATCGGAAGCGGCGAGCAGTACTTC. Translation: CASSLIGSGEQYF.

This chain connects TRBV2 to TRBJ2-5; D may be TRBD2 (6 bases). Trimming shortened V by 11 bases and J by 5 bases, and 15 bases separated the two germline ends. There are 12 residues in the CDR3. The germline V gene encodes CDR1 SNHLY and CDR2 FYNNEI. The CDR3 is CAGRSTTETQYF. CDR3 bases: TGTGCCGGGAGGAGTACCACGGAGACCCAGTACTTC.

The chain joins TRBV7-8 to TRBJ1-1; D unclear. The germline V gene encodes CDR1 SGHVS and CDR2 FQNEAQ. V lost 5 bases and J 1 base, leaving 20 bases between the germline ends. This CDR3 has 17 residues. The CDR3 loop is CASSPRRPVGTNTEAFF. The CDR3, as DNA: TGTGCCAGCAGCCCGAGGCGCCCGGTCGGAACGAACACTGAAGCTTTCTTT.

V gene TRBV6-2 or TRBV6-3 combines with J gene TRBJ2-7; TRBD2 matches at 8 bases. Trimming at V came to 5 bases and at J to 0 bases, leaving 12 bases not matched to a gene. CDR3 length equals 17 residues. From germline, CDR1 is MNHEY and CDR2 SVGEGT. The CDR3 region is CASSTTLAGGPSYEQYF. For the CDR3, the DNA is TGTGCCAGCAGTACAACCCTGGCGGGGGGCCCCTCCTACGAGCAGTACTTC.

This clone was observed a few times. The chain recombines TRBV6-5 with TRBJ1-2; the match to TRBD1 covers 9 bases. The CDR3 covers 14 residues. Germline loops: CDR1 MNHEY, CDR2 SVGAGI. V shed 2 bases and J 8 bases; nucleotides not matched to a gene: 6. CDR3 nucleotide sequence: TGTGCCAGCAGTTACGGCTGGACAGGGGACGGCTACACCTTC. Protein: CASSYGWTGDGYTF.

The rearrangement links TRBV29-1 to TRBJ2-1, with 11 positions matching TRBD1. The CDR3 extends over 14 amino acids. Looked up from germline, CDR1 is SQVTM and CDR2 is ANQGSEA. The junction had 3 bases not matched to a gene; V was cut back by 4 bases and J by 4 bases. This chain's CDR3 is CSVAGDRGYNEQFF. CDR3 DNA sequence: TGCAGCGTTGCTGGGGACAGGGGGTACAATGAGCAGTTCTTC.